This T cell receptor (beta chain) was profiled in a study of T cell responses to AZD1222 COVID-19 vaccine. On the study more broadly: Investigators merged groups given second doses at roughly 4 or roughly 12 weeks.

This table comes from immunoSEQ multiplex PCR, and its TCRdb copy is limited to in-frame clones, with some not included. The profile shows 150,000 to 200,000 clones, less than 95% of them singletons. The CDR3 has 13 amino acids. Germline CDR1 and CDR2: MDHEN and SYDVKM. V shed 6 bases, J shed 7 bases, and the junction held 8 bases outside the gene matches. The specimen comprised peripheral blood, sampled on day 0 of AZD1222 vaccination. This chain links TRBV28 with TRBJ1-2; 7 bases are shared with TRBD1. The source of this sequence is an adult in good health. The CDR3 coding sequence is TGTGCCAGCAGGGGTACAGGGGCGGGTGGCTACACCTTC. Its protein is CASRGTGAGGYTF.